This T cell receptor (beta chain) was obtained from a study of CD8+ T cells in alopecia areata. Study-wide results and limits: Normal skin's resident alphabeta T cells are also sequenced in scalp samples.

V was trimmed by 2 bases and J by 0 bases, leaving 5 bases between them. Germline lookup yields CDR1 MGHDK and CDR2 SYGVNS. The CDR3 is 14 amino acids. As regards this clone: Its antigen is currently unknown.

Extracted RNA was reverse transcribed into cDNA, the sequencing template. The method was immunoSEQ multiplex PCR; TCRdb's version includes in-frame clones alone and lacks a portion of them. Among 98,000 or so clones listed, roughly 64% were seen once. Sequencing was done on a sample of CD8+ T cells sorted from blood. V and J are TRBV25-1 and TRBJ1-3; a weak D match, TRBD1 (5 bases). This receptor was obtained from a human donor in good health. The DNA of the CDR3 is TGTGCCAGCAGTGAACAGGGCTCTGGAAACACCATATATTTT. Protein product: CASSEQGSGNTIYF.